The next 19 T cell receptor beta chains were all read from a single sample in a study of blood T cells in healthy people across ages. The second PCR ran about 6 to 12 cycles with a sample-barcoded 5' primer and J-beta primers. TCRdb reanalysed the 5' RACE reads using MiXCR and keeps one entry per CDR3 protein. Of about 1.6 million distinct CDR3 sequences listed, around 35% are singletons. Material: blood. Receptors originate from a woman in her twenties or thirties in good health.

Of note for this clonotype: Lacking the conserved final phenylalanine or tryptophan, this CDR3 likely reflects a read error. V gene TRBV10-2 combines with J gene TRBJ2-5; TRBD1 agrees at 9 bases. The DNA matches TRBJ2-7 better at its end, which makes the J call doubtful. Germline V gene lookup returns CDR1 WSHSY and CDR2 SAAADI. The CDR3 has 14 residues. The CDR3 loop reads CASSELQGAHEQYC. In nucleotides, the CDR3 is TGCGCCAGCAGTGAGTTACAGGGGGCACACGAGCAGTACTGC.

This clonotype was observed a few times. The CDR3 coding sequence is TGTGCCAGCAGCCAAGGGTCGTCTACCCGCACAGATACGCAGTATTTT. Its translation is CASSQGSSTRTDTQYF. The chain combines TRBV3-1 with TRBJ2-3; D is unresolved. CDR1 and CDR2 from the germline V gene are LGHDT and YNNKEL (reference sequence). This CDR3 region has 16 residues. With 1 base removed from V and 1 base from J, the gap between germline ends came to 12 bases.

This chain joins TRBV20-1 and TRBJ2-1, with TRBD2 matching over 12 bases. V trimming: 3 bases; J trimming: 6 bases; junction bases outside the gene matches: 9. Germline loops: CDR1 DFQATT, CDR2 SNEGSKA (reference sequence). The CDR3 has 16 residues. The CDR3 DNA follows: TGCAGTGCTAGTCGCCCGGGACTAGCGGGTCGCAATGAGCAGTTCTTC. Translated, it gives CSASRPGLAGRNEQFF.

This chain uses TRBV5-1 with TRBJ1-4; possible D gene TRBD1, 5 bases. The CDR3 sequence is 15 residues long. The V end lost 4 bases, the J end lost 3 bases, and 13 bases lay between the germline ends. Germline V gives CDR1 SGHRS, CDR2 YFSETQ. This chain's CDR3 is CASSPAWGANEKLFF. CDR3 in DNA: TGCGCCAGCAGCCCCGCGTGGGGGGCTAATGAAAAACTGTTTTTT.

This clonotype showed up many times. The gene calls are TRBV5-1 and TRBJ2-7; D is uncertain. The V end lost 4 bases, the J end lost 2 bases, and 13 bases lay between the germline ends. The CDR3 is 14 amino acids. Germline CDR1 and CDR2: SGHRS and YFSETQ. CDR3 DNA: TGCGCCAGCAGCGCCGGTGGCAGACCCTACGAGCAGTACTTC. This translates into CASSAGGRPYEQYF.

To note about this clonotype: A much more abundant neighbour one base away suggests this may be a read error. J is TRBJ2-1 and V is TRBV4-1, with TRBD2 identical over 12 bases. Looked up from germline, CDR1 is MGHRA and CDR2 is YSYEKL. The CDR3 loop spans 16 amino acids. J gave up 12 bases and V 4 bases, and 13 bases lay outside the gene matches. The CDR3 loop reads CASSPPSGGARYVQFF. The DNA of the CDR3 is TGCGCCAGCAGCCCTCCTAGCGGGGGGGCGAGGTATGTGCAGTTCTTC.

This clonotype has only a few counts. The genes are TRBV20-1 and TRBJ2-3, with D unclear. Trimming shortened V by 1 base and J by 0 bases, and 8 bases separated the two germline ends. The CDR3 spans 14 residues. Looked up from germline, CDR1 is DFQATT and CDR2 is SNEGSKA (reference sequence). CDR3 sequence (DNA): TGCAGTGCTAGAGTAGTTGATAGCACAGATACGCAGTATTTT. Protein product: CSARVVDSTDTQYF.

This clonotype was found a few times. The chain is built from TRBV4-2 and TRBJ2-7; 8 nucleotides match TRBD2. This CDR3 is built from 15 residues. Germline CDR1 and CDR2: LGHNA and YNFKEQ. Germline trimming cut 2 bases from V and 5 bases from J; bases unmatched to any gene: 8. The CDR3 here is CASSQLSGSRNEQYF. The CDR3 nucleotides are TGTGCCAGCAGCCAATTAAGCGGGAGCCGCAACGAGCAGTACTTC.

The CDR3 DNA is TGTGCCAGCAGTTTGATTGGGGTCCACTATGGCTACACCTTC. Translating gives CASSLIGVHYGYTF. The genes are TRBV12-3 or TRBV12-4 and TRBJ1-2; D gene uncertain. V shed 3 bases and J shed 3 bases, with 11 bases lying between them. The CDR3 has 14 amino acids.

This clonotype was detected only a few times. This sequence joins TRBV4-1 and TRBJ1-1; no clear D. With 2 bases removed from V and 4 bases from J, the gap between germline ends came to 11 bases. Per germline, CDR1 MGHRA and CDR2 YSYEKL. The CDR3 is 14 residues long. In DNA form, the CDR3 reads TGCGCCAGCAGCCAATCGGCAGGAGGCACTGAAGCTTTCTTT. Translating gives CASSQSAGGTEAFF.

V gene TRBV6-1 combines with J gene TRBJ2-1; the match to TRBD1 covers 10 bases. Trimming at V came to 1 base and at J to 4 bases, leaving 1 base not matched to a gene. Germline CDR1 and CDR2: MNHNS and SASEGT. The CDR3 has 15 residues. The CDR3 DNA reads as TGTGCCAGCAGTGAAGGGGGACAGGGGTACAATGAGCAGTTCTTC. This codes for CASSEGGQGYNEQFF.

The rearrangement links TRBV7-6 to TRBJ2-3, with 8 positions matching TRBD2. CDR1 is SGHVS, CDR2 FNYEAQ, per germline. The CDR3 spans 17 residues. Losses at the gene ends were 5 bases for V and 4 bases for J; bases not matched to a gene: 14. The CDR3 region has the DNA TGTGCCAGCAGCCAGATCACCGGGACTAGACTCGCAGATACGCAGTATTTT. Its translation is CASSQITGTRLADTQYF.

The J gene is TRBJ1-5, the V gene TRBV6-6, with a tentative D call TRBD1 (6 bases). Trimming stripped 1 base from V and 7 bases from J, with 14 bases between. The V gene's germline CDR1 is MNHNY and CDR2 SVGAGI (reference sequence). CDR3 length: 15 residues. The CDR3 region is CASSYLLQGTQPQHF. The CDR3 region has the DNA TGTGCCAGCAGTTACTTATTGCAGGGGACACAGCCCCAGCATTTT.

This chain joins TRBV7-9 and TRBJ2-5, with TRBD2 matching 7 bases. The CDR3 length is 17 residues. The V gene end was trimmed by 5 bases and the J gene end by 4 bases; junction bases not matched to a gene: 16. Per the germline V gene, CDR1 is SEHNR and CDR2 is FQNEAQ (reference sequence). The CDR3 DNA is TGTGCCAGCAGCCCAAGAGGACTAGTGGGAGCGGGAGAGACCCAGTACTTC. Its protein product is CASSPRGLVGAGETQYF.

The rearrangement links TRBV20-1 to TRBJ1-1, with 8 bases matching TRBD1. The J segment lost 7 bases and the V segment lost 5 bases, leaving 3 bases of the junction unmatched. The germline CDR1 and CDR2 sequences are DFQATT and SNEGSKA (reference sequence). The length of the CDR3 is 11 residues. This chain's CDR3 is CSAETGDEAFF. DNA for the CDR3: TGCAGTGCTGAGACAGGGGATGAAGCTTTCTTT.

This clonotype was seen a handful of times. The V gene is TRBV4-1, the J gene TRBJ2-5; D may correspond to TRBD1 or TRBD2 (5 bases each). The length of the CDR3 is 14 residues. Trimming shortened V by 3 bases and J by 3 bases, and 11 bases separated the two germline ends. Germline values: CDR1 MGHRA, CDR2 YSYEKL. CDR3 amino acids: CASSHVMGEETQYF. The CDR3 region has the DNA TGCGCCAGCAGCCACGTCATGGGGGAAGAGACCCAGTACTTC.

This clonotype was found many times. The chain carries TRBV20-1 and TRBJ2-7; D perhaps matches TRBD1 (6 bases). V dropped 6 bases and J dropped 1 base, with 16 bases sitting between them. The CDR3 contains 14 residues. Germline values: CDR1 DFQATT, CDR2 SNEGSKA (reference sequence). The DNA for the CDR3 is TGCAGTGCGGATAACCGGGACATTTCCTACGAGCAGTACTTC. It specifies CSADNRDISYEQYF.

This clonotype was seen just once. The J gene is TRBJ1-4, the V gene TRBV19; TRBD1 might be the D (6 bases). The ends were cut back, 9 bases at V and 3 bases at J, with 23 bases in the middle. Germline-derived CDR1 and CDR2 are LNHDA and SQIVND (reference sequence). The CDR3 totals 17 residues. Here the CDR3 DNA reads TGTGCCAGCTCCGACTGGGGGGCCGGTGGAGCTAATGAAAAACTGTTTTTT. Amino acids: CASSDWGAGGANEKLFF. The full variable domain, in which reference TRBV19 and TRBJ1-4 provide the parts outside the CDR3, is DGGITQSPKYLFRKEGQNVTLSCEQNLNHDAMYWYRQDPGQGLRLIYYSQIVNDFQKGDIAEGYSVSREKKESFPLTVTSAQKNPTAFYLCASSDWGAGGANEKLFFGSGTQLSVL.

This clonotype was counted only a few times. The chain recombines TRBV4-1 with TRBJ2-5, with TRBD2 identical over 12 bases. CDR1 is MGHRA, CDR2 YSYEKL, per germline. Trimming at V came to 4 bases and at J to 9 bases, leaving 12 bases not matched to a gene. The CDR3 loop spans 16 amino acids. CDR3 region: CASSPLAGGLGGAQYF. The CDR3 DNA sequence: TGCGCCAGCAGCCCACTAGCGGGGGGCCTCGGTGGGGCCCAGTACTTC.